These 28 T cell receptor beta chains came from one sample sequenced in a study of shared clonotypes between healthy human individuals. Produced via immunoSEQ multiplex PCR; TCRdb's table is partial and in-frame only. The table lists some 2,000,000 clones, approximately 96% of them singletons. The sequenced sample was naive CD4+ T cells sorted from blood. This sample's subset: CD45RA+ positively selected. All receptors derive from a man aged 18 to 29 in good health.

The J gene is TRBJ2-3, the V gene TRBV27, with D perhaps matching TRBD1 or TRBD2 (6 bases each). The CDR3 sequence is 16 residues long. The ends were cut back, 0 bases at V and 0 bases at J, with 10 bases in the middle. Germline assignment: CDR1 MNHEY and CDR2 SMNVEV (reference sequence). CDR3 protein: CASSLSSGASTDTQYF. In DNA, the CDR3 is TGTGCCAGCAGTTTATCGTCGGGGGCCAGCACAGATACGCAGTATTTT.

The V and J genes are TRBV28 and TRBJ2-7, with TRBD1 as a possible D gene (5 bases). V lost 2 bases to trimming and J lost 4 bases, with 12 bases between them. Germline loops: CDR1 MDHEN, CDR2 SYDVKM. The CDR3 is 14 residues long. As DNA, the CDR3 is TGTGCCAGCAGTTTAGTGGACAATACGTACGAGCAGTACTTC. It yields the protein CASSLVDNTYEQYF.

The gene calls are TRBV5-4 and TRBJ1-2; TRBD1 matches 9 bases. Looked up from germline, CDR1 is SGHNT and CDR2 is YYREEE (reference sequence). The CDR3 covers 17 residues. The trim removed 5 bases at V and 4 bases at J, leaving 15 bases unmatched. The CDR3 spells CASSRASPGQGSYGYTF. CDR3 bases: TGTGCCAGCAGTCGGGCGTCTCCGGGACAGGGCTCCTATGGCTACACCTTC.

The V call is TRBV5-1, the J call TRBJ2-3, with D tentatively TRBD2 (5 bases). The CDR3 totals 14 residues. Between the trimmed V and J ends, which lost 5 bases and 0 bases, there was a span of 10 bases. Germline CDR1 reads SGHRS; CDR2 reads YFSETQ. The chain's CDR3 is CASSNSGSTDTQYF. The DNA for the CDR3 is TGCGCCAGCAGTAACAGCGGTAGCACAGATACGCAGTATTTT.

V usage is TRBV5-1 and J usage is TRBJ2-2; the match to TRBD2 covers 8 bases. Germline CDR1 is SGHRS and CDR2 is YFSETQ. This CDR3 contains 14 residues. V lost 9 bases to trimming and J lost 4 bases; unmatched junction nucleotides: 8. Here the CDR3 DNA reads TGCGCCATCCGAGCGGGGGAGACCACCGGGGAGCTGTTTTTT. It yields the protein CAIRAGETTGELFF.

The gene calls are TRBV2 and TRBJ2-4; TRBD2 aligns across 7 bases. The CDR3 consists of 12 residues. V was clipped by 7 bases and J by 7 bases; unmatched bases: 4. Germline V CDR1 and CDR2: SNHLY, FYNNEI. CDR3 sequence (DNA): TGTGCCAGCATCGAGCGGGGCAACATTCAGTACTTC. Amino acids: CASIERGNIQYF.

The V and J genes are TRBV7-9 and TRBJ1-3; D might be TRBD1 (6 bases). The CDR3 totals 14 residues. CDR1 is SEHNR, CDR2 FQNEAQ, per germline (reference sequence). Trimming removed 5 bases from V and 2 bases from J, with 10 bases in between. The CDR3 DNA is TGTGCCAGCAGCCCCCGGACAGCTGGAAACACCATATATTTT. Protein product: CASSPRTAGNTIYF. The whole variable domain, remainder taken from reference TRBV7-9 and TRBJ1-3, is DTGVSQNPRHKITKRGQNVTFRCDPISEHNRLYWYRQTLGQGPEFLTYFQNEAQLEKSRLLSDRFSAERPKGSFSTLEIQRTEQGDSAMYLCASSPRTAGNTIYFGEGSWLTVV.

The chain uses TRBV14 and TRBJ1-6, with D tentatively TRBD1 (6 bases). Trimming shortened V by 1 base and J by 9 bases, and 22 bases separated the two germline ends. The germline V gene has CDR1 SGHDN and CDR2 FVKESK. CDR3 length: 18 amino acids. CDR3 loop: CASSQAPGHLRGGSPLHF. The CDR3 region has the DNA TGTGCCAGCAGCCAAGCGCCGGGACACCTGCGCGGGGGTTCACCCCTCCACTTT.

This sequence joins TRBV5-1 and TRBJ1-3; no clear D gene. Germline V gives CDR1 SGHRS, CDR2 YFSETQ. The CDR3 is 17 amino acids. V lost 0 bases and J lost 0, with 13 bases in between. CDR3 sequence: CASSLGGRLTSGNTIYF. CDR3 DNA sequence: TGCGCCAGCAGCTTGGGCGGGCGCCTAACCTCTGGAAACACCATATATTTT.

The rearrangement links TRBV6-6 to TRBJ1-4; D is ambiguous. Germline-derived CDR1 and CDR2 are MNHNY and SVGAGI (reference sequence). The V gene lost 8 bases and the J gene lost 0 bases, with 16 bases spanning the gap. This CDR3 has 16 residues. Written as DNA, the CDR3 is TGTGCCAGCCAGACCCCAACCCCCGCAACTAATGAAAAACTGTTTTTT. Its protein is CASQTPTPATNEKLFF.

The chain links TRBV9 to TRBJ1-2, with D possibly matching TRBD1 (6 bases). The CDR3 runs 12 residues. Germline-derived CDR1 and CDR2 are SGDLS and YYNGEE. Deletions cut 4 bases from V and 5 bases from J, with 9 bases between. The CDR3 DNA follows: TGTGCCAGCAGCAAAAGGGGGTATGGCTACACCTTC. Encoded protein: CASSKRGYGYTF.

The chain couples TRBV21-1 to TRBJ2-4; TRBD1, as called in the table, went unchecked against the DNA. TRBV21-1 is marked as a pseudogene. The CDR3 totals 13 residues. CDR3 residues: CASRPGQKNIQYF. The CDR3 bases are TGTGCCAGCAGACCGGGACAGAAAAACATTCAGTACTTC.

The chain combines TRBV7-9 with TRBJ2-3; 12 positions agree with TRBD2. The CDR3 is 18 amino acids. V dropped 0 bases and J dropped 11; count of bases not matched to a gene: 15. Germline assignment: CDR1 SEHNR and CDR2 FQNEAQ (reference sequence). The chain's CDR3 is CASSLALTTSGGHVMQYF. DNA for the CDR3: TGTGCCAGCAGCTTAGCTCTTACGACTAGCGGGGGACACGTGATGCAGTATTTT.

This clone has only one observation. The chain employs TRBV5-4 and TRBJ2-7; 7 bases are a match to TRBD1. V shed 4 bases, J shed 4 bases, and the junction held 8 bases outside the gene matches. This CDR3 comprises 14 residues. Germline CDR1 and CDR2: SGHNT and YYREEE (reference sequence). CDR3 loop: CASSPRQGKYEQYF. The CDR3 DNA reads as TGTGCCAGCAGCCCAAGACAGGGCAAGTACGAGCAGTACTTC. The variable domain in full, completed from reference TRBV5-4 and TRBJ2-7, reads ETGVTQSPTHLIKTRGQQVTLRCSSQSGHNTVSWYQQALGQGPQFIFQYYREEENGRGNFPPRFSGLQFPNYSSELNVNALELDDSALYLCASSPRQGKYEQYFGPGTRLTVT.

The gene calls are TRBV18 and TRBJ1-2; D is possibly TRBD1 (5 bases). Trimming left V 2 bases short and J 8 bases short, with 15 bases between. Per germline, CDR1 KGHSH and CDR2 LQKENI. The CDR3 has 14 residues. The CDR3 protein is CASSPSPREGGYTF. The CDR3 nucleotides are TGTGCCAGCTCACCATCCCCCAGGGAAGGAGGCTACACCTTC.

This clone was detected only a few times. The rearrangement uses TRBV18 and TRBJ1-2; 7 bases fit TRBD1. This CDR3 region has 16 residues. Trimming removed 6 bases from V and 8 bases from J; junction bases left unmatched: 18. Germline V lookup: CDR1 KGHSH, CDR2 LQKENI. This CDR3 reads CASSPDREYPLGGYTF. CDR3 nucleotides: TGTGCCAGCTCTCCCGACAGGGAATACCCCCTCGGGGGCTACACCTTC.

A single count supports this clone. V is TRBV12-2 and J is TRBJ2-3; whether TRBD1, the table's D call, matches the DNA was not checked. TRBV12-2 is assigned pseudogene status. CDR3 length equals 15 residues. The CDR3 reads CASRSGQGAPDTQYF. For the CDR3, the DNA is TGTGCAAGTCGCAGCGGACAGGGGGCGCCGGATACGCAGTATTTT.

J is TRBJ2-3 and V is TRBV9; a weak D match, TRBD2 (6 bases). Germline V lookup: CDR1 SGDLS, CDR2 YYNGEE. This CDR3 is built from 15 residues. Trimming left V 7 bases short and J 3 bases short, with 18 bases between. CDR3 amino acids: CASSFPAGQTDTQYF. For the CDR3, the DNA is TGTGCCAGCTCATTCCCGGCGGGGCAGACAGATACGCAGTATTTT. Together with reference TRBV9 and TRBJ2-3, the CDR3 gives the full variable domain: DSGVTQTPKHLITATGQRVTLRCSPRSGDLSVYWYQQSLDQGLQFLIQYYNGEERAKGNILERFSAQQFPDLHSELNLSSLELGDSALYFCASSFPAGQTDTQYFGPGTRLTVL.

The chain's CDR3 is CASSQHFYEQYF. As DNA, the CDR3 is TGTGCCAGCAGCCAACACTTCTACGAGCAGTACTTC. This chain links TRBV7-9 with TRBJ2-7, with D uncertain. The CDR3 is made up of 12 amino acids. Deletions cut 5 bases from V and 3 bases from J, with 8 bases between. The germline V gene encodes CDR1 SEHNR and CDR2 FQNEAQ (reference sequence).

The chain couples TRBV27 to TRBJ2-1; TRBD2 aligns across 9 bases. Germline V gives CDR1 MNHEY, CDR2 SMNVEV (reference sequence). This CDR3 is 17 amino acids long. The junction had 11 bases not matched to a gene; V was cut back by 2 bases and J by 6 bases. CDR3 in DNA: TGTGCCAGCAGTTTAACCCTCGGGACTAGCCGGCCCAATGAGCAGTTCTTC. This sequence encodes CASSLTLGTSRPNEQFF.

Turning to this clone: This sample also contains other DNA sequences that code for the same CDR3. The chain uses TRBV18 and TRBJ2-3, with D uncertain. V gave up 1 base and J gave up 0 bases, with 5 bases separating them. This CDR3 comprises 14 residues. Germline assignment: CDR1 KGHSH and CDR2 LQKENI. This CDR3 reads CASSPLASTDTQYF. The CDR3, as DNA: TGTGCCAGCTCACCACTAGCTAGCACAGATACGCAGTATTTT.

The chain joins TRBV6-5 to TRBJ1-1, with 8 bases fitting TRBD1. The CDR3 spans 13 residues. Trimming at V came to 4 bases and at J to 4 bases, leaving 2 bases not matched to a gene. Germline loops: CDR1 MNHEY, CDR2 SVGAGI. The CDR3 DNA is TGTGCCAGCAGTTTTCAGGGGGCCACTGAAGCTTTCTTT. Protein product: CASSFQGATEAFF.

The rearrangement joins TRBV10-3 to TRBJ1-1; D remains ambiguous. Trimming shortened V by 5 bases and J by 1 base, and 8 bases separated the two germline ends. The germline gives CDR1 ENHRY, CDR2 SYGVKD. There are 13 residues in the CDR3. The CDR3 is CAISQDPNTEAFF. DNA of the CDR3: TGTGCCATCAGTCAGGACCCGAACACTGAAGCTTTCTTT.

The chain recombines TRBV2 with TRBJ2-3, with 7 nucleotides matching TRBD1. This CDR3 spans 14 amino acids. Looked up from germline, CDR1 is SNHLY and CDR2 is FYNNEI. The V and J ends lost 6 bases and 2 bases, in that order; junction bases with no gene match: 5. The CDR3 here is CASRRDSNTDTQYF. CDR3 in DNA: TGTGCCAGCAGACGGGACAGCAACACAGATACGCAGTATTTT.

The CDR3 DNA sequence: TGTGCCAGCAGTAAGACCTTCCATGAGCAGTTCTTC. Translated: CASSKTFHEQFF. The chain has TRBV6-6 and TRBJ2-1; D uncertain. The CDR3 loop spans 12 amino acids. V gave up 5 bases and J gave up 8 bases, with 10 bases separating them. Germline-derived CDR1 and CDR2 are MNHNY and SVGAGI (reference sequence).

V and J are TRBV7-9 and TRBJ2-1, with 9 positions matching TRBD2. The CDR3 covers 17 residues. Germline CDR1 SEHNR, CDR2 FQNEAQ (reference sequence). V gave up 4 bases and J gave up 2 bases; unmatched junction bases: 9. The CDR3 here is CASSYTLTSGTYNEQFF. The CDR3 DNA sequence: TGTGCCAGCAGCTATACACTGACTAGCGGAACCTACAATGAGCAGTTCTTC.

This chain uses TRBV10-1 with TRBJ2-3; D is perhaps TRBD1 (6 bases). Looked up from germline, CDR1 is WNHNN and CDR2 is SYGVQD (reference sequence). V was trimmed by 4 bases and J by 0 bases, leaving 11 bases between them. This CDR3 region has 15 residues. DNA for the CDR3: TGCGCCAGCAGTGTCACAGGGTTTAGCACAGATACGCAGTATTTT. Translation: CASSVTGFSTDTQYF.

Here the CDR3 reads CASSRWGDSLSGEAFF. As DNA, the CDR3 is TGTGCCAGTTCTCGCTGGGGGGACAGCCTGTCAGGGGAAGCTTTCTTT. The J gene is TRBJ1-1, the V gene TRBV28; TRBD1 matches 7 bases. The CDR3 contains 16 residues. Germline V gene data show CDR1 as MDHEN and CDR2 as SYDVKM. The V gene end was trimmed by 9 bases and the J gene end by 8 bases; junction bases not matched to a gene: 21.